The TCR beta chain under discussion was sequenced for a study of T cell repertoires in cytomegalovirus infection. The wider study: The authors used CMV epitopes that were HLA-C-restricted (recently identified) and HLA-B-restricted (well studied). CMV infection plus the matching HLA type was flagged by public TCR beta signatures.

The germline CDR1 and CDR2 sequences are SEHNR and FQNEAQ (reference sequence). Trimming removed 7 bases from V and 4 bases from J; junction bases left unmatched: 2. The CDR3 length is 12 residues. General study points: Adding up the frequency of public TCR beta families identified people who carried CMV plus the relevant HLA. HLA-C-restricted CMV-specific TCR beta clonotypes were dominant in the ex vivo response.

Turning to this clonotype: Its antigen is as yet unknown.

TCRdb re-called the reads with MiXCR, one entry per CDR3 protein. The top ten clones hold about four fifths of a sample with fewer than 55,000 distinct CDR3 sequences, about 20% of them seen once. Specimen: CD8+ T cells from cultured PBMCs, collected from culture after CMV antigen stimulation. The chain has TRBV7-9 and TRBJ1-1; 8 bases line up with TRBD1. The TCR originated in a human donor in good health (CMV status not recorded). Some clones in this sample may be carry-over from other donors' samples. The CDR3 loop reads CASTDRGTEAFF. DNA for the CDR3: TGTGCCAGCACCGACAGGGGCACTGAAGCTTTCTTT.